The entry below gives a single TCR beta chain sequence along with its context. Per germline, CDR1 LNHDA and CDR2 SQIVND (reference sequence). The CDR3 is 15 residues long. Trimming took 3 bases from V and 4 from J; bases not matched to a gene: 3. Authors' methods: Reference gene primer amplification in the assay estimated nucleated cell counts. Method: immunoSEQ multiplex PCR; TCRdb's copy keeps in-frame clones and lacks some. V and J calls and clone size are as listed in that table; D and trimming were resolved from the DNA. The table includes roughly 140,000 clones, 75% to 85% detected once. This record comes from a study of blood T cell repertoires in COVID-19. Study details: Samples taken during acute and convalescent COVID-19 were collected in the United States, Italy and Spain. T cells, B-cell-depleted T cells, or PBMCs provided the cDNA or gDNA that served as material.

Input material: peripheral blood. The sequence was obtained from a woman aged 50 to 65 with acute or convalescent COVID-19. V usage is TRBV19 and J usage is TRBJ1-2; 12 nucleotides match TRBD1. CDR3 amino acids: CASSIGTGGVYGYTF. As DNA, the CDR3 is TGTGCCAGTAGTATCGGGACAGGGGGCGTCTATGGCTACACCTTC.